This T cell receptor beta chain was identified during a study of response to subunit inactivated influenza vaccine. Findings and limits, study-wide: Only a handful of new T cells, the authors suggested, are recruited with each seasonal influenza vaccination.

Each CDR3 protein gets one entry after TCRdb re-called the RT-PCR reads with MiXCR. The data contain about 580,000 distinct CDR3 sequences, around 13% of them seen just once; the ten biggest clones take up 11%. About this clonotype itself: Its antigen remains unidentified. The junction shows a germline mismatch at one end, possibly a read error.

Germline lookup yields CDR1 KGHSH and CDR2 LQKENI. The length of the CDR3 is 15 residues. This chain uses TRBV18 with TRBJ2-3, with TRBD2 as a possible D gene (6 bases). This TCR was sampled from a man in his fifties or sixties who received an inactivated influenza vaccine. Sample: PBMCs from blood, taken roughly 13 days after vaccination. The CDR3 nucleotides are TGTGCCAGCTCACGACTAGGGGCCGGGGCAGATTCGCAGTATTTT. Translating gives CASSRLGAGADSQYF. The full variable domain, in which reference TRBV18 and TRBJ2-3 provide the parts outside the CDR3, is NAGVMQNPRHLVRRRGQEARLRCSPMKGHSHVYWYRQLPEEGLKFMVYLQKENIIDESGMPKERFSAEFPKEGPSILRIQQVVRGDSAAYFCASSRLGAGADSQYFGPGTRLTVL.